The T cell receptor (beta chain) under discussion was sequenced for a study of response to subunit inactivated influenza vaccine. TCRdb used MiXCR to reprocess the RT-PCR reads, holding one entry per CDR3 protein. The sample carries around 530,000 distinct CDR3 sequences, approximately 17% recorded once. This clonotype was counted at least ten times. The target antigen is unknown. The germline V and J ends were trimmed by 8 bases and 0 bases, with 15 bases remaining between them. The length of the CDR3 is 14 residues. Germline loops: CDR1 SQVTM, CDR2 ANQGSEA. Study-level findings and limits: Authors suggested seasonal influenza vaccinations each recruit few new T cells.

The sample here was CD4+ T cells sorted from PBMCs, taken about 24 months after vaccination. This chain joins TRBV29-1 and TRBJ2-3; TRBD2 might be the D (5 bases). This clonotype was sampled from a man aged 50-75 years who received an inactivated influenza vaccine. The CDR3 loop reads CSFWVRGSTDTQYF. The DNA of the CDR3 is TGCAGCTTTTGGGTTCGGGGAAGCACAGATACGCAGTATTTT.